The 19 T cell receptor beta chains below come from one sample, sequenced in a study of OX40 agonist ivuxolimab in advanced cancers. The library was obtained by the immunoSEQ multiplex PCR assay. TCRdb's version of the immuneACCESS table is confined to in-frame rearrangements and falls short of the full clone set. An unresolved V gene accounts for under half of the shortfall where checked; the remainder is of unknown origin. This sample comprises some 13,000 clones, approximately 94% of them detected only once. The ten largest clonotypes hold 20% to 25% of the sample. The source was CD4+ or CD8+ T cells sorted from blood, collected in a trial of the OX40 agonist ivuxolimab. These TCRs come from an adult with an advanced solid tumor such as melanoma, head and neck, liver or kidney cancer.

This clone was found a few times. The chain has TRBV11-2 and TRBJ1-4; no clear D. CDR3 length: 11 residues. Germline V gene sequence: CDR1 SGHAT, CDR2 FQNNGV. V gave up 4 bases and J gave up 11 bases, with 8 bases separating them. CDR3 region: CASSSQAKLFF. The DNA for the CDR3 is TGTGCCAGCAGCTCACAAGCTAAACTGTTTTTT.

This chain links TRBV1 with TRBJ1-2. TRBV1 is given as a pseudogene. CDR3 size: 13 residues. DNA for the CDR3: TGCACCAGCAGCCAAGTGCCCCAAAGGGGCTACACCTTC. It specifies CTSSQVPQRGYTF.

The rearrangement joins TRBV23-1 to TRBJ1-3; no clear D gene. TRBV23-1 is annotated as an ORF whose role is uncertain. This CDR3 region has 20 residues. Trimming took off 4 bases at V and 3 bases at J, with 28 bases between the two ends. The CDR3, as DNA: TGCGCCAGCAGTCCAGGCAAGGATCGCCCAATTATGTCAAGTGGAAACACCATATATTTT. It encodes CASSPGKDRPIMSSGNTIYF.

This sequence joins TRBV9 and TRBJ2-2; D call uncertain. Trimming left V 0 bases short and J 3 bases short, with 6 bases between. The CDR3 loop spans 14 amino acids. CDR1 and CDR2 (germline): SGDLS, YYNGEE. CDR3 in amino acids: CASSVGLYTGELFF. CDR3 in DNA: TGTGCCAGCAGCGTAGGGCTTTACACCGGGGAGCTGTTTTTT.

The chain couples TRBV10-2 to TRBJ2-2, with TRBD1 matching 7 bases. With V trimmed by 3 bases and J by 2 bases, 6 bases remained unmatched. CDR1 and CDR2 (germline): WSHSY, SAAADI. CDR3 size: 16 residues. The chain's CDR3 is CASSDGTAYNTGELFF. CDR3 DNA sequence: TGCGCCAGCAGTGACGGGACAGCCTATAACACCGGGGAGCTGTTTTTT.

The J gene is TRBJ2-1, the V gene TRBV5-1, with 7 bases that match TRBD2. Germline loops: CDR1 SGHRS, CDR2 YFSETQ. V lost 3 bases and J lost 8; bases outside the gene matches: 11. This CDR3 comprises 15 residues. Here the CDR3 DNA reads TGCGCCAGCAGCTCTGGTATAGGGACTAAAGATGAGCAGTTCTTC. It codes for CASSSGIGTKDEQFF.

V gene TRBV7-9 combines with J gene TRBJ2-3, with TRBD2 matching over 10 bases. With 6 bases clipped from V and 2 bases from J, the junction kept 8 bases outside the gene matches. This CDR3 contains 16 residues. Germline CDR1 SEHNR, CDR2 FQNEAQ (reference sequence). CDR3 nucleotides: TGTGCCAGCAGAAATGGACTAGCGGCACTCACAGATACGCAGTATTTT. Amino acids: CASRNGLAALTDTQYF. The full variable domain, rest sourced from reference TRBV7-9 and TRBJ2-3, is DTGVSQNPRHKITKRGQNVTFRCDPISEHNRLYWYRQTLGQGPEFLTYFQNEAQLEKSRLLSDRFSAERPKGSFSTLEIQRTEQGDSAMYLCASRNGLAALTDTQYFGPGTRLTVL.

The chain is built from TRBV29-1 and TRBJ2-1, with a weak D call TRBD1 (5 bases). In germline, CDR1 is SQVTM, CDR2 ANQGSEA. The CDR3 sequence is 14 residues long. V lost 6 bases to trimming and J lost 0 bases, with 12 bases between them. The CDR3 DNA is TGCAGCGTAGAAACAGGTAGCTCCTACAATGAGCAGTTCTTC. It translates to CSVETGSSYNEQFF.

This clone occurred once. The rearrangement links TRBV28 to TRBJ1-5; a possible D gene is TRBD1 (6 bases). The CDR3 spans 13 residues. V was trimmed by 6 bases and J by 8 bases, leaving 14 bases between them. The V gene's germline CDR1 is MDHEN and CDR2 SYDVKM. The CDR3 bases are TGTGCCAGCAGAACCTCCAGGGGCGAGCCCCAGCATTTT. Translated: CASRTSRGEPQHF.

This chain uses TRBV28 with TRBJ2-7; no clear D. The CDR3 length is 13 residues. V lost 10 bases and J lost 1, with 14 bases in between. Germline lookup yields CDR1 MDHEN and CDR2 SYDVKM. CDR3 DNA: TGTGCCATCTGTAGGTTGAGTTCCTACGAGCAGTACTTC. Translation: CAICRLSSYEQYF. Full variable domain (missing parts from reference TRBV28 and TRBJ2-7): DVKVTQSSRYLVKRTGEKVFLECVQDMDHENMFWYRQDPGLGLRLIYFSYDVKMKEKGDIPEGYSVSREKKERFSLILESASTNQTSMYLCAICRLSSYEQYFGPGTRLTVT.

The chain uses TRBV7-3 and TRBJ2-1, with a tentative D call TRBD2 (5 bases). Germline-derived CDR1 and CDR2 are SGHTA and FQGTGA. V was clipped by 4 bases and J by 0 bases, with 10 bases between them. This CDR3 has 15 amino acids. CDR3 sequence: CASSSAESSYNEQFF. The DNA for the CDR3 is TGTGCCAGCAGCTCAGCGGAGAGCTCCTACAATGAGCAGTTCTTC.

The genes are TRBV6-1 and TRBJ1-1; D remains unclear. The CDR3 runs 13 residues. Per the germline V gene, CDR1 is MNHNS and CDR2 is SASEGT. Trimming shortened V by 4 bases and J by 2 bases, and 8 bases separated the two germline ends. The CDR3 sequence is CASSGGENTEAFF. The DNA for the CDR3 is TGTGCCAGCAGTGGCGGGGAAAACACTGAAGCTTTCTTT.

This CDR3 reads CASRTLGLAANEQFF. CDR3 nucleotides: TGTGCCAGCAGGACCCTCGGACTAGCGGCCAATGAGCAGTTCTTC. J is TRBJ2-1 and V is TRBV27, with TRBD2 matching 10 bases. The germline V gene has CDR1 MNHEY and CDR2 SMNVEV (reference sequence). The CDR3 length is 15 residues. The J segment lost 6 bases and the V segment lost 6 bases, leaving 8 bases of the junction unmatched.

This sequence joins TRBV6-4 and TRBJ2-7; D not resolved. The CDR3 is 15 residues long. V was trimmed by 0 bases and J by 3 bases, leaving 12 bases between them. Germline V gives CDR1 MRHNA, CDR2 SNTAGT. The CDR3 DNA sequence: TGTGCCAGCAGTGACTCAATAGCCAGCATCTACGAGCAGTACTTC. As protein: CASSDSIASIYEQYF.

The chain combines TRBV27 with TRBJ1-1, with D possibly matching TRBD1 (5 bases). The CDR3 spans 15 residues. Trimming left V 5 bases short and J 1 base short, with 14 bases between. In germline, CDR1 is MNHEY, CDR2 SMNVEV (reference sequence). Here the CDR3 DNA reads TGTGCCAGCAGTCCCCCAAGGACATGGAACACTGAAGCTTTCTTT. Residues: CASSPPRTWNTEAFF.

In DNA, the CDR3 is TGTGCCAGCAGCCCTCGGTCCTACGAGCAGTACTTC. Translation: CASSPRSYEQYF. The rearrangement links TRBV11-1 to TRBJ2-7; D unresolved. The germline V and J ends were trimmed by 5 bases and 1 base, with 6 bases remaining between them. The CDR3 is 12 amino acids. Germline V gives CDR1 SGHAT, CDR2 FQDESV (reference sequence). The entire variable domain, with the rest obtained from reference TRBV11-1 and TRBJ2-7, is as follows: EAEVAQSPRYKITEKSQAVAFWCDPISGHATLYWYRQILGQGPELLVQFQDESVVDDSQLPKDRFSAERLKGVDSTLKIQPAELGDSAMYLCASSPRSYEQYFGPGTRLTVT.

The chain carries TRBV19 and TRBJ2-7, with TRBD2 as a possible D gene (6 bases). Germline CDR1 and CDR2: LNHDA and SQIVND (reference sequence). The CDR3 is 12 amino acids. V lost 8 bases and J lost 2, with 10 bases in between. CDR3 amino acids: CASGDLAYEQYF. In nucleotides, the CDR3 is TGTGCCAGTGGGGACTTAGCCTACGAGCAGTACTTC. Drawing the rest from reference TRBV19 and TRBJ2-7, the complete variable domain is DGGITQSPKYLFRKEGQNVTLSCEQNLNHDAMYWYRQDPGQGLRLIYYSQIVNDFQKGDIAEGYSVSREKKESFPLTVTSAQKNPTAFYLCASGDLAYEQYFGPGTRLTVT.

The chain links TRBV27 to TRBJ2-7; a weak D match, TRBD1 (6 bases). V lost 6 bases to trimming and J lost 3 bases, with 12 bases between them. This CDR3 comprises 13 residues. Germline CDR1 and CDR2: MNHEY and SMNVEV (reference sequence). The CDR3 region is CASRSQGHYEQYF. CDR3 sequence (DNA): TGTGCCAGCAGATCTCAGGGACACTACGAGCAGTACTTC.

The CDR3 DNA reads as TGTGCCAGCAGCGCGGGACAGCTCACCGGGGAGCTGTTTTTT. It yields the protein CASSAGQLTGELFF. The chain recombines TRBV9 with TRBJ2-2, with TRBD1 identical over 7 bases. The CDR3 is 14 residues long. Trimming removed 3 bases from V and 4 bases from J; junction bases left unmatched: 3. The germline gives CDR1 SGDLS, CDR2 YYNGEE.